The following is a TCR beta chain sequence with its context. Its antigen is not known. The V gene's germline CDR1 is MNHNY and CDR2 SVGAGI (reference sequence). The V gene end was trimmed by 0 bases and the J gene end by 5 bases; junction bases not matched to a gene: 3. This CDR3 is 14 amino acids long. These data are taken from a study of identical twins. Study-level points and caveats: The study found that models underestimated out-of-frame TCR alpha sharing in monozygotic twins. The abundant beta clonotypes from cord blood had fewer insertions, and memory repertoires had none of this.

The cDNA had a unique molecular identifier and a template-switch universal primer site. TCRdb recomputed calls from the 5' RACE reads with MiXCR, one row per CDR3 protein. Of 1.5 million or so distinct CDR3 sequences listed, less than 40% are singletons. The rearrangement joins TRBV6-6 to TRBJ2-5; 7 positions agree with TRBD2. The clonotype originates from a newborn girl in good health. The source material was cord blood. CDR3 nucleotides: TGTGCCAGCAGTTACTCGGGGGGGATGGAGACCCAGTACTTC. This translates into CASSYSGGMETQYF.